What follows are 10 T cell receptor beta chains derived from one specimen sequenced in a study of spatial heterogeneity in lung cancer (dated by TCRdb to between 2018 and 2020). The sample's time point label is to be understood as: sample taken at primary tumor resection. Their antigens are not known. Study-wide findings and limitations: The tumor nonsynonymous mutation count correlated with the number of expanded alpha and beta TCRs within the tumor.

Library prep was done by 5' RACE. The listed sequencing device is NextSeq 500. Using fastp at Q25 and MiXCR, TCRdb reprocessed the public reads and kept productive beta chains. Rows with one shared CDR3 protein collapse into an entry with the most common genes and DNA. The sample data list 7,800 or so distinct CDR3 sequences, and approximately 9% of these were observed just once. The ten top clones hold around 4.4% of the sample. The material was lung tumor tissue, obtained at surgery. Receptor source: a male donor with early-stage non-small cell lung cancer.

In this sample, this clonotype is medium-sized (0.01 to 0.1%). Little can be read into the size of this beta chain, an off-target read in a library designed for alpha chains. This chain joins TRBV5-6 and TRBJ1-4, with D possibly matching TRBD1 (5 bases). This CDR3 contains 15 residues. Germline V gene lookup returns CDR1 SGHDT and CDR2 YYEEEE. The V and J ends lost 3 bases and 4 bases respectively, with 13 bases between them. The CDR3 loop reads CASSSYRSINEKLFF. The CDR3 nucleotides are TGTGCCAGCAGCTCCTACAGGAGTATTAATGAAAAACTGTTTTTT.

As regards this clonotype: A library prepared for alpha chains yielded this beta chain as an off-target read; its size is of little meaning. In DNA, the CDR3 is TGTGCCAGCAGCGTAGGGGAAGGGGGACGAGTAGATACGCAGTATTTT. Amino acids: CASSVGEGGRVDTQYF. This chain joins TRBV9 and TRBJ2-3; D perhaps matches TRBD1 (6 bases). This CDR3 has 16 residues. CDR1 is SGDLS and CDR2 is YYNGEE in the germline V gene. Trimming stripped 0 bases from V and 5 bases from J, with 16 bases between.

In its sample, this clonotype is medium-sized (0.01 to 0.1%). A library made for alpha chains picked up this beta chain off target, so its size means little. The rearrangement links TRBV24-1 to TRBJ2-3, with TRBD2 matching 9 bases. This CDR3 comprises 15 residues. The V and J ends lost 3 bases and 4 bases, in that order; junction bases with no gene match: 4. From germline, CDR1 is KGHDR and CDR2 SFDVKD. The CDR3, as DNA: TGTGCCACCAGTGATCAGCGGGAGGTAGCAGATACGCAGTATTTT. Translated, it gives CATSDQREVADTQYF.

A word on this clonotype: Being off target in a library aimed at alpha chains, this beta chain has a size of little meaning. The chain is built from TRBV28 and TRBJ1-5, with D perhaps matching TRBD1 (5 bases). CDR1 and CDR2 from the germline V gene are MDHEN and SYDVKM. Trimming stripped 3 bases from V and 6 bases from J, with 12 bases between. The CDR3 covers 14 residues. This chain's CDR3 is CASSLSGLSQPQHF. CDR3 nucleotides: TGTGCCAGCAGTTTGTCAGGGTTAAGTCAGCCCCAGCATTTT.

In this sample, this clonotype turned up many times. For a library built for alpha chains, this beta chain is a stray read; little rests on its size. The V and J genes are TRBV10-3 and TRBJ2-3; no reliable D call. The CDR3 contains 17 residues. Per the germline V gene, CDR1 is ENHRY and CDR2 is SYGVKD. V gave up 2 bases and J gave up 2 bases, with 17 bases separating them. In nucleotides, the CDR3 is TGTGCCATCAGTGAGAGGGAATATATGTCTAACACAGATACGCAGTATTTT. This sequence encodes CAISEREYMSNTDTQYF.

There are a few counts of this clonotype. Little can be read into the size of this beta chain, an off-target read in a library designed for alpha chains. The chain employs TRBV12-3 or TRBV12-4 and TRBJ2-7; D is undetermined. Trimming took off 3 bases at V and 2 bases at J, with 11 bases between the two ends. This CDR3 contains 14 residues. CDR3: CASSFQRVAYEQYF. The CDR3, as DNA: TGTGCCAGCAGTTTTCAAAGGGTAGCCTACGAGCAGTACTTC.

In its sample, this clonotype is medium-sized (0.01 to 0.1%). With the library built for alpha chains, this beta chain is off target and its frequency is not meaningful. This rearrangement joins TRBV6-5 to TRBJ1-4; 12 bases agree with TRBD1. Germline V gene data show CDR1 as MNHEY and CDR2 as SVGAGI. The CDR3 has 17 amino acids. Trimming removed 4 bases from V and 7 bases from J; junction bases left unmatched: 10. The CDR3 sequence is CASSFTGTGGPGEKLFF. CDR3 nucleotides: TGTGCCAGCAGTTTCACCGGGACAGGGGGCCCGGGTGAAAAACTGTTTTTT.

By share, this clonotype counts as medium-sized (0.01 to 0.1%). In a library made to pick up alpha chains, this beta chain is a stray read with a size that means little. The chain recombines TRBV7-2 with TRBJ1-2; D not resolved. This CDR3 has 13 residues. V lost 5 bases, J lost 5 bases, and 12 bases lay in between. Germline V gene sequence: CDR1 SGHTA, CDR2 FQGNSA. CDR3 amino acids: CASSPGPGYGYTF. As DNA, the CDR3 is TGTGCCAGCAGCCCCGGACCGGGGTATGGCTACACCTTC.

By frequency in the sample, this clonotype is medium-sized. This beta chain is an off-target read within a library intended for alpha chains, so its frequency means little. The rearrangement joins TRBV12-3 or TRBV12-4 to TRBJ2-5, with a weak D call TRBD2 (5 bases). The CDR3 length is 13 residues. V lost 1 base, J lost 4 bases, and 7 bases lay in between. The CDR3 DNA reads as TGTGCCAGCAGTTTAGTCGAGGGAGAGACCCAGTACTTC. Its translation: CASSLVEGETQYF.

By share, this clonotype counts as medium-sized (0.01 to 0.1%). Because this beta chain is a stray read in a library intended to capture alpha chains, its abundance should not be given much weight. The J gene is TRBJ1-3, the V gene TRBV20-1; possible D gene TRBD1, 6 bases. This CDR3 has 15 residues. Germline V gene lookup returns CDR1 DFQATT and CDR2 SNEGSKA (reference sequence). V was pared by 6 bases and J by 4 bases, with 19 bases between. Here the CDR3 reads CSADAGTQKGNTIYF. Written as DNA, the CDR3 is TGCAGTGCCGACGCCGGGACACAAAAAGGAAACACCATATATTTT.